This TCR beta chain is from a study of long-term antiretroviral therapy in people with HIV. General observations from the study: Clones that expanded before ART (that is, prior to treatment) dominated the repertoire at all time points.

On this clone itself: Antigen: not known.

People in the study who had HIV all got their treatment in the United States. J gave up 5 bases and V 8 bases, and 8 bases lay outside the gene matches. Germline assignment: CDR1 MNHEY and CDR2 SVGAGI. This CDR3 has 14 residues. The assay, immunoSEQ v3.0, was run at survey level. Sequenced by immunoSEQ multiplex PCR; TCRdb stores in-frame clones only, minus some. The sample contains some 40,000 clones, 85% to 95% of which appear only once. Sequenced material: unsorted PBMCs, taken roughly 9.5 years after starting antiretroviral therapy. The receptor was isolated from a young man with HIV. The chain couples TRBV6-5 to TRBJ1-5; 8 nucleotides match TRBD1. The CDR3: CASRFRTGYQPQHF. The CDR3 DNA is TGTGCCAGCCGATTCCGGACAGGGTATCAGCCCCAGCATTTT.